Shown below are 2 T cell receptor beta chains from a single sample sequenced in a study of vaccination effects on CD4 cells after COVID-19. The authors isolated CD4+ T cells after nine to eleven days of culture. Two-dose vaccination with either BNT162b2 or mRNA-1273 was given to the participants. No antigen has been assigned to these receptors. The assay was immunoSEQ multiplex PCR, and TCRdb's table has in-frame clones only and misses some. Of around 66,000 clones in the sample, roughly 74% are singletons; the top ten hold over 2%. Specimen: CD4+ T cells from PBMCs cultured without peptide, collected after COVID-19 vaccination. Receptors originate from a human donor who received a COVID-19 vaccine.

The chain uses TRBV29-1 and TRBJ2-1; D gene ambiguous. Germline V gene lookup returns CDR1 SQVTM and CDR2 ANQGSEA. Deletions cut 4 bases from V and 12 bases from J, with 28 bases between. The CDR3 runs 16 residues. The CDR3 protein is CSVVPGFASSGRAQFF. The CDR3 DNA sequence: TGCAGCGTTGTACCCGGGTTCGCGTCCAGTGGGCGAGCGCAGTTCTTC.

The V gene is TRBV19, the J gene TRBJ2-7; D gene unclear. Germline values: CDR1 LNHDA, CDR2 SQIVND (reference sequence). CDR3 length: 13 residues. Between the trimmed V and J ends, which lost 5 bases and 4 bases, there was a span of 12 bases. In DNA, the CDR3 is TGTGCCAGTAGTGACGGCACCAATTACGAGCAGTACGTC. It specifies CASSDGTNYEQYV.